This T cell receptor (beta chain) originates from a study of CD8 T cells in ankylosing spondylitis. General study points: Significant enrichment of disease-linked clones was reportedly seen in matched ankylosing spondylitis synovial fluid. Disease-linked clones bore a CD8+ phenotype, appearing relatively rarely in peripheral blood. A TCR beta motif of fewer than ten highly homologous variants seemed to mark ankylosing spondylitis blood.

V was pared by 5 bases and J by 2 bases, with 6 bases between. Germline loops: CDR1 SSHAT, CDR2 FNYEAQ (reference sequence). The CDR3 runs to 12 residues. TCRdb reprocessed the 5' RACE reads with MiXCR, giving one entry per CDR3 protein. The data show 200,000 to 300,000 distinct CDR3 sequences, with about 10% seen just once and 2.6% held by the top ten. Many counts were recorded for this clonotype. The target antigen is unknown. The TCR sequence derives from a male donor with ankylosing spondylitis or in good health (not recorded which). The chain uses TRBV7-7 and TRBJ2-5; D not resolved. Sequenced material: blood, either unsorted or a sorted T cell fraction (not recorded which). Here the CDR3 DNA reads TGTGCCAGCAGCGAGCTTCAAGAGACCCAGTACTTC. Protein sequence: CASSELQETQYF.